This is a list of T cell receptor beta chains from one sample in a study of T cells in Graves' hyperthyroidism and ophthalmopathy. TCRdb redid the calling of the multiplex PCR reads with MiXCR, one entry per CDR3 protein. The sample lists under 350,000 distinct CDR3 sequences, about 18% seen once, with under 55% in the top ten. Sequenced sample: blood. These receptors all come from a woman aged 50 to 65 with Graves' hyperthyroidism. Each CDR3 is given with its conserved first and last residue. D genes are given only for firm matches. The listing skips clone size in some rows; elsewhere it reads once, few, many or a size class.

clone size | D gene | J gene | V gene | CDR3 protein | CDR3 DNA
NA | NA | TRBJ2-5 | TRBV20-1 | CSAPGDKQETQYF | TGCAGTGCCCCCGGGGACAAGCAAGAGACCCAGTACTTC
NA | TRBD1 | TRBJ2-7 | TRBV5-1 | CASSPPGQASYEQYF | TGTGCCAGCAGCCCTCCGGGACAGGCTTCCTACGAGCAGTACTTC
many | TRBD2 | TRBJ2-5 | TRBV11-2 | CASSIGLAQETQYF | TGTGCCAGCAGCATCGGACTAGCCCAAGAGACCCAGTACTTC
NA | TRBD2 | TRBJ2-7 | TRBV28 | CASSRRQGGGPYEQYF | TGTGCCAGCAGCCGTCGCCAGGGCGGGGGTCCCTACGAGCAGTACTTC
NA | TRBD2 | TRBJ2-7 | TRBV28 | CASSTGGGGSSYEQYF | TGTGCCAGCAGTACCGGGGGGGGCGGGAGCTCCTACGAGCAGTACTTC
many | NA | TRBJ2-5 | TRBV12-3/TRBV12-4 | CASSPPPPRGETQYF | TGTGCCAGCAGTCCTCCCCCGCCCCGAGGGGAGACCCAGTACTTC
few | TRBD2 | TRBJ2-1 | TRBV6-1 | CASRGGGRTYNEQFF | TGTGCCAGCAGGGGGGGCGGGAGGACCTACAATGAGCAGTTCTTC
NA | TRBD1 | TRBJ2-3 | TRBV27 | CASRSTGTGLLDTQYF | TGTGCCAGCAGATCAACCGGGACAGGGCTTCTGGATACGCAGTATTTT
many | TRBD1 | TRBJ2-2 | TRBV28 | CASSPGQGRGELFF | TGTGCCAGCAGTCCCGGACAGGGTAGGGGGGAGCTGTTTTTT
NA | TRBD2 | TRBJ2-1 | TRBV20-1 | CSGNSGGSYNEQFF | TGCAGTGGGAACTCCGGGGGGTCCTACAATGAGCAGTTCTTC
NA | NA | TRBJ2-5 | TRBV7-9 | CASSLRAGRGQETQYF | TGTGCCAGCAGCTTAAGGGCGGGGCGTGGGCAAGAGACCCAGTACTTC
many | NA | TRBJ1-4 | TRBV2 | CASRFSGLNEKLFF | TGTGCCAGCAGGTTCTCGGGCCTTAATGAAAAACTGTTTTTT
many | NA | TRBJ2-3 | TRBV11-2 | CASSLGLYGGRTDTQYF | TGTGCCAGCAGCTTAGGGCTTTACGGGGGAAGAACAGATACGCAGTATTTT
few | NA | TRBJ1-2 | TRBV27 | CASSLGGELRTGYTF | TGTGCCAGCAGTTTAGGGGGCGAACTCAGAACTGGCTACACCTTC
NA | NA | TRBJ2-1 | TRBV2 | CASTSFDEQFF | TGTGCCAGCACTAGTTTCGATGAGCAGTTCTTC
NA | TRBD2 | TRBJ2-3 | TRBV20-1 | CSARSPGLAGGTDTQYF | TGCAGTGCTCGCTCTCCTGGCCTAGCGGGGGGCACAGATACGCAGTATTTT
NA | NA | TRBJ2-1 | TRBV5-5 | CASSLATAYNEQFF | TGTGCCAGCAGCTTGGCCACAGCTTACAATGAGCAGTTCTTC
few | TRBD1 | TRBJ2-3 | TRBV6-1 | CASSEALSEILWRRGFTDTQYF | TGTGCCAGCAGTGAAGCCCTATCGGAGATTCTTTGGCGCAGGGGGTTCACAGATACGCAGTATTTT
few | TRBD2 | TRBJ2-7 | TRBV6-2/TRBV6-3 | CASTVAGHSLDYEQYF | TGTGCCAGCACCGTAGCGGGCCACTCTTTGGACTACGAGCAGTACTTC
NA | TRBD2 | TRBJ2-1 | TRBV6-1 | CASTGLAGGFNEQFF | TGTGCCAGCACCGGACTAGCGGGAGGGTTTAATGAGCAGTTCTTC
few | NA | TRBJ1-3 | TRBV28 | CASSSHRVRSGNTIYF | TGTGCCAGCAGCTCTCACCGGGTCCGGAGTGGAAACACCATATATTTT
NA | TRBD1 | TRBJ2-3 | TRBV19 | CATRDRGSEDTQYF | TGTGCCACTCGGGACAGAGGGTCGGAAGATACGCAGTATTTT
NA | TRBD2 | TRBJ2-3 | TRBV3-1 | CASSQVAGVSTDTQYF | TGTGCCAGCAGCCAAGTAGCGGGAGTTAGCACAGATACGCAGTATTTT
NA | TRBD1 | TRBJ2-5 | TRBV19 | CASSNGQGGMIGETQYF | TGTGCCAGTAGTAATGGACAGGGAGGAATGATAGGGGAGACCCAGTACTTC
NA | NA | TRBJ2-2 | TRBV6-2/TRBV6-3 | CASSYWTGTGELFF | TGTGCCAGCAGTTACTGGACGGGCACCGGGGAGCTGTTTTTT
NA | NA | TRBJ2-1 | TRBV11-2 | CASSFQRSMDNEQFF | TGTGCCAGCAGCTTTCAGCGGTCCATGGATAATGAGCAGTTCTTC
NA | NA | TRBJ2-5 | TRBV10-3 | CAISDRDPLVGTQYF | TGTGCCATCAGTGATCGGGATCCCCTTGTAGGGACCCAGTACTTC
NA | NA | TRBJ2-1 | TRBV6-1 | CASSVVTSSYNEQFF | TGTGCCAGCAGTGTTGTGACCAGCTCCTACAATGAGCAGTTCTTC
NA | TRBD1 | TRBJ1-5 | TRBV20-1 | CSAYTGTGNQPQHF | TGCAGTGCTTACACCGGGACAGGGAATCAGCCCCAGCATTTT
NA | NA | TRBJ1-2 | TRBV12-3/TRBV12-4 | CAGPSGGYTF | TGTGCCGGTCCTTCGGGCGGCTACACCTTC
few | TRBD1 | TRBJ1-1 | TRBV5-1 | CASSTRQGAGTEAFF | TGCGCCAGCAGCACCCGACAGGGGGCGGGCACTGAAGCTTTCTTT
many | NA | TRBJ2-4 | TRBV16 | CASSPPPTRAKNIQYF | TGTGCCAGCAGCCCACCCCCGACAAGAGCCAAAAACATTCAGTACTTC
few | NA | TRBJ2-3 | TRBV10-3 | CAIRHASGTDTQYF | TGTGCCATCAGACATGCTAGTGGCACAGATACGCAGTATTTT
NA | NA | TRBJ1-4 | TRBV19 | CASSIGGTTNEKLFF | TGTGCCAGTAGTATCGGCGGCACAACTAATGAAAAACTGTTTTTT
NA | NA | TRBJ1-1 | TRBV27 | CASSFNRAMNTEAFF | TGTGCCAGCAGTTTTAACCGGGCGATGAACACTGAAGCTTTCTTT
NA | TRBD1 | TRBJ2-3 | TRBV24-1 | CATSDPGTGKPDTQYF | TGTGCCACCAGTGACCCTGGGACAGGGAAGCCCGATACGCAGTATTTT
few | TRBD2 | TRBJ2-1 | TRBV11-1 | CASSPLGRESSYNEQFF | TGTGCCAGCAGCCCCCTGGGGCGGGAGAGCTCCTACAATGAGCAGTTCTTC
NA | TRBD2 | TRBJ2-1 | TRBV9 | CASSVVEAGGLLNEQFF | TGTGCCAGCAGCGTAGTGGAGGCGGGGGGGCTATTAAATGAGCAGTTCTTC
few | NA | TRBJ2-5 | TRBV30 | CARITKGGETQYF | TGTGCCCGGATCACAAAAGGGGGGGAGACCCAGTACTTC
few | TRBD2 | TRBJ2-2 | TRBV6-1 | CASSSGGYGGRSAGELFF | TGTGCCAGCTCCTCGGGCGGGTATGGCGGGAGATCGGCCGGGGAGCTGTTTTTT
many | TRBD1 | TRBJ2-3 | TRBV2 | CASSGQGANTQYF | TGTGCCAGCAGTGGGCAGGGGGCAAATACGCAGTATTTT
NA | TRBD2 | TRBJ2-1 | TRBV6-1 | CASRAGTSGGSKFF | TGTGCCAGCAGGGCCGGGACTAGCGGGGGGTCAAAGTTCTTC
NA | NA | TRBJ1-6 | TRBV7-9 | CASSLVGGANSPLHF | TGTGCCAGCAGCTTAGTAGGCGGTGCCAATTCACCCCTCCACTTT
NA | NA | TRBJ1-1 | TRBV12-3/TRBV12-4 | CASIGTEAFF | TGTGCCAGCATCGGGACTGAAGCTTTCTTT
few | NA | TRBJ1-4 | TRBV27 | CASSSYGATNEKLFF | TGTGCCAGCAGTAGCTATGGTGCAACTAATGAAAAACTGTTTTTT
many | TRBD1 | TRBJ1-5 | TRBV28 | CASSFWQGGNQPQHF | TGTGCCAGCAGCTTTTGGCAGGGGGGCAATCAGCCCCAGCATTTT
few | TRBD2 | TRBJ2-3 | TRBV24-1 | CATSGTGGTDTQYF | TGTGCCACCAGCGGGACGGGGGGGACAGATACGCAGTATTTT